Listed below are T cell receptor beta chains from one sample, sequenced in a study of pediatric ulcerative colitis. Some clones are missing from TCRdb's copy, which holds only in-frame ones; the method was immunoSEQ multiplex PCR. This sample has about 25,000 clones, with more than 65% found just once. The source material was gut tissue. These receptor sequences come from a boy between 10 and 17 years old with severe ulcerative colitis. CDR3s include the opening cysteine and the closing phenylalanine or tryptophan. D genes are given only for firm matches. Some rows have no size entry. The others give once, few or many, or a class for an expanded clone.

J: TRBJ2-5
D: TRBD2
size: -
V: TRBV6-1
CDR3: CASSGLAGMQETQYF
DNA: TGTGCCAGCAGTGGCCTAGCGGGAATGCAAGAGACCCAGTACTTC

J: TRBJ1-1
D: -
size: few
V: TRBV7-2
CDR3: CASSLGEVWDTEAFF
DNA: TGTGCCAGCAGCTTAGGGGAGGTGTGGGACACTGAAGCTTTCTTT

J: TRBJ1-1
D: TRBD1
size: few
V: TRBV12-5
CDR3: CASGSYSDRGRTEAFF
DNA: TGTGCTAGTGGTTCGTACTCGGACAGGGGGCGGACTGAAGCTTTCTTT

J: TRBJ2-1
D: -
size: -
V: TRBV7-9
CDR3: CASSFSVNEQFF
DNA: TGTGCCAGCAGCTTTAGCGTCAATGAGCAGTTCTTC

J: TRBJ2-3
D: -
size: -
V: TRBV9
CDR3: CASSATDTQYF
DNA: TGTGCCAGCAGCGCGACAGATACGCAGTATTTT

J: TRBJ1-5
D: -
size: -
V: TRBV7-9
CDR3: CASSLQPGEGNQPQHF
DNA: TGTGCCAGCAGCTTACAGCCAGGGGAGGGCAATCAGCCCCAGCATTTT

J: TRBJ2-5
D: -
size: -
V: TRBV25-1
CDR3: CASSEYGGRETQYF
DNA: TGTGCCAGCAGTGAATACGGGGGGCGGGAGACCCAGTACTTC

J: TRBJ2-7
D: TRBD2
size: few
V: TRBV6-6
CDR3: CASSYSMGGSSYEQYF
DNA: TGTGCCAGCAGTTACTCGATGGGGGGGAGCTCCTACGAGCAGTACTTC

J: TRBJ1-2
D: -
size: -
V: TRBV29-1
CDR3: CSLYDWERGYTF
DNA: TGCAGCCTGTATGACTGGGAACGTGGCTACACCTTC

J: TRBJ2-3
D: TRBD2
size: -
V: TRBV6-5
CDR3: CASSYTTSGKTDTQYF
DNA: TGTGCCAGCAGTTATACGACTAGCGGGAAAACAGATACGCAGTATTTT

J: TRBJ1-1
D: -
size: -
V: TRBV4-1
CDR3: CASSQDDLAPSNTEAFF
DNA: TGCGCCAGCAGCCAAGATGACCTCGCTCCTTCGAACACTGAAGCTTTCTTT

J: TRBJ2-2
D: -
size: -
V: TRBV15
CDR3: CATKKSGDMTGELFF
DNA: TGTGCCACCAAAAAATCCGGGGATATGACCGGGGAGCTGTTTTTT

J: TRBJ2-1
D: TRBD2
size: few
V: TRBV6-4
CDR3: CASSEREGPYNEQFF
DNA: TGTGCCAGCAGTGAGCGGGAGGGCCCCTACAATGAGCAGTTCTTC

J: TRBJ1-5
D: -
size: few
V: TRBV4-1
CDR3: CASSQEGGGIPQHF
DNA: TGCGCCAGCAGCCAAGAGGGGGGCGGCATACCCCAGCATTTT

J: TRBJ2-5
D: TRBD2
size: -
V: TRBV7-3
CDR3: CASSSSGGEETQYF
DNA: TGTGCCAGCAGCTCTAGCGGTGGGGAGGAGACCCAGTACTTC

J: TRBJ1-3
D: -
size: few
V: TRBV7-2
CDR3: CASSLDFGTAEYF
DNA: TGTGCCAGCAGCTTAGACTTCGGGACGGCGGAGTATTTT

J: TRBJ2-1
D: TRBD2
size: -
V: TRBV5-1
CDR3: CASSSRLAYYNEQFF
DNA: TGCGCCAGCAGCTCCCGACTAGCGTACTACAATGAGCAGTTCTTC

J: TRBJ2-3
D: -
size: few
V: TRBV5-6
CDR3: CASSWGGITDTQYF
DNA: TGTGCCAGCAGCTGGGGAGGTATCACAGATACGCAGTATTTT

J: TRBJ2-2
D: TRBD2
size: -
V: TRBV25-1
CDR3: CASSERGSGRTGELFF
DNA: TGTGCCAGCAGTGAAAGGGGTAGCGGGAGAACCGGGGAGCTGTTTTTT

J: TRBJ1-2
D: -
size: -
V: TRBV6-5
CDR3: CASSQPNNYGYTF
DNA: TGTGCCAGCAGCCAACCTAACAACTATGGCTACACCTTC

J: TRBJ2-7
D: TRBD1
size: -
V: TRBV4-1
CDR3: CASSLGQGAREQYF
DNA: TGCGCCAGCAGCCTTGGACAGGGGGCGCGCGAGCAGTACTTC

J: TRBJ1-5
D: TRBD1
size: -
V: TRBV6-1
CDR3: CASNLGGQGGQPQHF
DNA: TGTGCCAGCAACCTAGGGGGACAGGGAGGTCAGCCCCAGCATTTT

J: TRBJ2-3
D: TRBD2
size: -
V: TRBV25-1
CDR3: CASSPRTSGTDHSQYF
DNA: TGTGCCTCCTCACCTCGGACTAGCGGGACAGATCATTCGCAGTATTTT

J: TRBJ1-1
D: -
size: -
V: TRBV5-1
CDR3: CASSLEGEGRGTEAFF
DNA: TGCGCCAGCAGCTTGGAAGGGGAAGGGAGGGGCACTGAAGCTTTCTTT

J: TRBJ2-1
D: -
size: -
V: TRBV9
CDR3: CASSSGFNEQFF
DNA: TGTGCCAGCAGCTCGGGCTTCAATGAGCAGTTCTTC

J: TRBJ2-7
D: -
size: -
V: TRBV2
CDR3: CASSEARLDYEQYF
DNA: TGTGCCAGCAGTGAAGCGAGGCTAGACTACGAGCAGTACTTC

J: TRBJ2-3
D: -
size: once
V: TRBV7-2
CDR3: CASSLVPTSTDTQYF
DNA: TGTGCCAGCAGCTTAGTACCTACTAGCACAGATACGCAGTATTTT

J: TRBJ1-1
D: -
size: -
V: TRBV6-6
CDR3: CASVRETYMNTEAFF
DNA: TGTGCCAGCGTCCGGGAGACCTACATGAACACTGAAGCTTTCTTT

J: TRBJ1-1
D: -
size: -
V: TRBV18
CDR3: CASSPGLIRENTEAFF
DNA: TGTGCCAGCTCACCAGGATTGATCAGAGAGAACACTGAAGCTTTCTTT

J: TRBJ2-1
D: -
size: -
V: TRBV9
CDR3: CASSAARRYNEQFF
DNA: TGTGCCAGCAGCGCAGCCAGGAGGTACAATGAGCAGTTCTTC

J: TRBJ1-1
D: -
size: once
V: TRBV29-1
CDR3: CSVEKGSMEGEAFF
DNA: TGCAGCGTTGAAAAGGGGTCAATGGAAGGAGAAGCTTTCTTT

J: TRBJ2-1
D: -
size: once
V: TRBV19
CDR3: CASSPEETPYNEQFF
DNA: TGTGCCAGTAGTCCTGAGGAGACGCCCTACAATGAGCAGTTCTTC

J: TRBJ2-3
D: -
size: few
V: TRBV21-1
CDR3: CASSKSGLAGGPRDTQYF
DNA: TGTGCCAGCAGCAAATCCGGGCTAGCGGGAGGGCCAAGGGATACGCAGTATTTT

J: TRBJ2-7
D: TRBD2
size: once
V: TRBV19
CDR3: CASSRAGALPSYEQYF
DNA: TGTGCCAGTAGTCGAGCGGGGGCCCTACCCTCCTACGAGCAGTACTTC

J: TRBJ2-2
D: -
size: -
V: TRBV5-1
CDR3: CASSLTSTNTGELFF
DNA: TGCGCCAGCAGCTTGACTTCCACGAACACCGGGGAGCTGTTTTTT

J: TRBJ1-1
D: -
size: once
V: TRBV6-5
CDR3: CASSMTANTEAFF
DNA: TGTGCCAGCTCGATGACAGCTAACACTGAAGCTTTCTTT

J: TRBJ2-2
D: TRBD2
size: -
V: TRBV29-1
CDR3: CSAGSGGNTGELFF
DNA: TGCAGCGCCGGAAGCGGGGGGAACACCGGGGAGCTGTTTTTT

J: TRBJ2-1
D: TRBD2
size: -
V: TRBV11-2
CDR3: CASSLESGGGNEQFF
DNA: TGTGCCAGCAGCTTAGAAAGCGGGGGGGGAAATGAGCAGTTCTTC

J: TRBJ1-2
D: TRBD1
size: -
V: TRBV27
CDR3: CASSLEQGGGYTF
DNA: TGTGCCAGCAGCTTGGAGCAGGGGGGGGGCTACACCTTC

J: TRBJ2-1
D: TRBD2
size: -
V: TRBV29-1
CDR3: CSVDTGTSGSIYNEQFF
DNA: TGCAGCGTGGACACCGGGACTAGCGGGAGCATCTACAATGAGCAGTTCTTC

J: TRBJ1-1
D: -
size: -
V: TRBV14
CDR3: CASSQLSIVGSAFF
DNA: TGTGCCAGCAGCCAACTATCGATCGTGGGTTCGGCTTTCTTT

J: TRBJ1-4
D: TRBD1
size: -
V: TRBV11-1
CDR3: CASSLSSGGGEKLFF
DNA: TGTGCCAGCAGCTTATCATCAGGGGGCGGCGAAAAACTGTTTTTT

J: TRBJ2-5
D: -
size: -
V: TRBV10-3
CDR3: CAISEFPKTPTGTQYF
DNA: TGTGCCATCAGTGAGTTCCCAAAGACACCTACGGGGACCCAGTACTTC

J: TRBJ2-7
D: -
size: -
V: TRBV18
CDR3: CASSPSLVISSYEQYF
DNA: TGTGCCAGCTCACCATCCTTAGTGATCTCCTCCTACGAGCAGTACTTC

J: TRBJ1-1
D: -
size: -
V: TRBV18
CDR3: CASSPRDGLNTEAFF
DNA: TGTGCCAGCTCACCAAGAGACGGATTGAACACTGAAGCTTTCTTT

J: TRBJ2-5
D: TRBD2
size: -
V: TRBV11-3
CDR3: CASSLTGGPQETQYF
DNA: TGTGCCAGCAGCTTAACGGGAGGGCCCCAAGAGACCCAGTACTTC

J: TRBJ2-6
D: TRBD1
size: -
V: TRBV14
CDR3: CASTSGTGGAGANVLTF
DNA: TGTGCCAGCACGTCCGGGACAGGGGGCGCTGGGGCCAACGTCCTGACTTTC